This passage covers 29 T cell receptor beta chains from one sample sequenced in a study of high-grade serous ovarian cancer treatment subgroups. The method was immunoSEQ multiplex PCR; TCRdb's version includes in-frame clones alone and lacks a portion of them. Among 18,000 or so clones listed, about 75% were seen once. Tumor samples were taken before definitive surgery or chemotherapy. The material sequenced was tumor tissue. The receptor source for this set is a human donor with high-grade serous ovarian cancer.

The chain combines TRBV7-8 with TRBJ2-7; D uncertain. CDR3 length: 12 amino acids. CDR1 SGHVS and CDR2 FQNEAQ come from the germline V gene. Trimming took off 6 bases at V and 4 bases at J, with 10 bases between the two ends. CDR3 DNA: TGTGCCAGCAGACAAAACGATTACGAGCAGTACTTC. Protein sequence: CASRQNDYEQYF.

The V gene is TRBV6-1, the J gene TRBJ1-6; possibly TRBD1 for D (6 bases). The V end was cut by 2 bases, the J end by 5 bases, with 10 bases between. The CDR3 is made up of 15 amino acids. Germline assignment: CDR1 MNHNS and CDR2 SASEGT. In DNA form, the CDR3 reads TGTGCCAGCAGTGAATTCGGGACAAATAATTCACCCCTCCACTTT. Translating it yields CASSEFGTNNSPLHF.

This clone showed up just a few times. The chain carries TRBV4-2 and TRBJ2-3; TRBD2 matches 8 bases. From germline, CDR1 is LGHNA and CDR2 YNFKEQ. Trimming cost V 0 bases and J 0 bases; bases outside gene matches: 14. The CDR3 covers 20 residues. The CDR3 sequence: CASSQDLLSGGYLSTDTQYF. CDR3 sequence (DNA): TGTGCCAGCAGCCAAGACCTCTTAAGCGGGGGATATTTAAGCACAGATACGCAGTATTTT.

The J gene is TRBJ2-7, the V gene TRBV28, with D perhaps TRBD1 or TRBD2 (5 bases each). V was cut by 5 bases and J by 5 bases, with 10 bases left in between. The germline V gene has CDR1 MDHEN and CDR2 SYDVKM. The CDR3 spans 12 residues. The CDR3 region is CASSRDLHEQYF. CDR3 in DNA: TGTGCCAGCAGTAGGGACCTTCACGAGCAGTACTTC.

The chain recombines TRBV10-1 with TRBJ1-4; no firm D call. Germline V CDR1 and CDR2: WNHNN, SYGVQD (reference sequence). Trimming pared 3 bases from V and 0 bases from J, leaving 11 bases between. The CDR3 consists of 16 residues. DNA of the CDR3: TGCGCCAGCAGTGATTCTGAGAGCCCAACTAATGAAAAACTGTTTTTT. Protein: CASSDSESPTNEKLFF.

This clone was seen a handful of times. The rearrangement uses TRBV27 and TRBJ2-2; 8 bases align to TRBD1. Germline-derived CDR1 and CDR2 are MNHEY and SMNVEV (reference sequence). The junction had 6 bases not matched to a gene; V was cut back by 6 bases and J by 3 bases. CDR3 size: 15 residues. This CDR3 reads CASSQDRADTGELFF. Here the CDR3 DNA reads TGTGCCAGCAGCCAGGACAGGGCGGACACCGGGGAGCTGTTTTTT.

This clone was seen only a few times. CDR3 amino acids: CASSLRLAGVGYEQYF. Written as DNA, the CDR3 is TGTGCCAGTAGTTTAAGACTAGCGGGAGTCGGGTACGAGCAGTACTTC. The rearrangement links TRBV19 to TRBJ2-7, with 12 bases fitting TRBD2. CDR1 and CDR2 from the germline V gene are LNHDA and SQIVND (reference sequence). The V gene end was trimmed by 5 bases and the J gene end by 4 bases; junction bases not matched to a gene: 9. This CDR3 is 16 amino acids long.

This chain connects TRBV27 to TRBJ2-1; tentative D call: TRBD2 (6 bases). Germline-derived CDR1 and CDR2 are MNHEY and SMNVEV (reference sequence). The CDR3 is 13 amino acids. The ends were cut back, 8 bases at V and 3 bases at J, with 11 bases in the middle. The CDR3 reads CASSGALYNEQFF. Written as DNA, the CDR3 is TGTGCCAGCTCGGGAGCCCTCTACAATGAGCAGTTCTTC.

The chain joins TRBV10-3 to TRBJ2-1; 8 nucleotides align to TRBD2. The ends lost 5 bases at V and 6 bases at J; junction bases unmatched: 9. Germline values: CDR1 ENHRY, CDR2 SYGVKD. CDR3 length equals 15 residues. The CDR3 sequence: CAISLTSEPFNEQFF. CDR3 coding DNA: TGTGCCATCAGTCTGACTAGCGAGCCGTTCAATGAGCAGTTCTTC.

The count of this clone is one. This sequence joins TRBV4-2 and TRBJ2-7, with 9 positions matching TRBD2. In germline, CDR1 is LGHNA, CDR2 YNFKEQ. V was clipped by 4 bases and J by 7 bases; unmatched bases: 5. This CDR3 is 13 amino acids long. The CDR3 nucleotides are TGTGCCAGCAGCCCTGGACTAGCGAGGGAGCAGTACTTC. It codes for CASSPGLAREQYF.

This clone has just a few counts. This chain links TRBV2 with TRBJ1-6, with D possibly being TRBD1 (6 bases). V dropped 2 bases and J dropped 3 bases, with 17 bases sitting between them. The CDR3 length is 18 residues. The germline gives CDR1 SNHLY, CDR2 FYNNEI. Here the CDR3 reads CASSEFTRGFRYNSPLHF. DNA for the CDR3: TGTGCCAGCAGTGAATTTACCAGGGGTTTCCGCTATAATTCACCCCTCCACTTT.

The rearrangement links TRBV7-3 to TRBJ2-1; possibly TRBD2 for D (6 bases). Germline values: CDR1 SGHTA, CDR2 FQGTGA. The CDR3 is 18 residues long. Trimming took 6 bases from V and 4 from J, leaving 25 bases between them. CDR3 sequence reads: CASSLYSPVAELYNEQFF. In DNA, the CDR3 is TGTGCCAGCAGTCTCTACTCCCCCGTAGCGGAGCTTTACAATGAGCAGTTCTTC.

The chain recombines TRBV7-2 with TRBJ2-7; 11 bases are a match to TRBD2. The germline gives CDR1 SGHTA, CDR2 FQGNSA. This CDR3 is 15 amino acids long. The trim removed 9 bases at V and 0 bases at J, leaving 7 bases unmatched. The CDR3 spells CASSLAGGSSYEQYF. The DNA of the CDR3 is TGTGCCAGTTCGCTAGCGGGGGGTAGCTCCTACGAGCAGTACTTC.

The genes are TRBV5-5 and TRBJ2-5; the match to TRBD1 covers 7 bases. The CDR3 sequence is 16 residues long. J lost 2 bases, V lost 4 bases, and 11 bases had no gene match. Germline V gene data show CDR1 as SGHKS and CDR2 as YYEKEE (reference sequence). The CDR3 region is CASSITGTALQETQYF. In DNA, the CDR3 is TGTGCCAGCAGCATTACCGGGACAGCCCTACAAGAGACCCAGTACTTC. Full variable domain (rest looked up from reference TRBV5-5 and TRBJ2-5): DAGVTQSPTHLIKTRGQQVTLRCSPISGHKSVSWYQQVLGQGPQFIFQYYEKEERGRGNFPDRFSARQFPNYSSELNVNALLLGDSALYLCASSITGTALQETQYFGPGTRLLVL.

This clone was seen only a few times. The chain uses TRBV28 and TRBJ1-5; D unresolved. This CDR3 has 12 residues. Trimming stripped 3 bases from V and 2 bases from J, with 2 bases between. Per the germline V gene, CDR1 is MDHEN and CDR2 is SYDVKM. The CDR3 DNA reads TGTGCCAGCAGTTTCCGCAATCAGCCCCAGCATTTT. Residues: CASSFRNQPQHF.

The chain joins TRBV6-6 to TRBJ1-1; no clear D. Germline V lookup: CDR1 MNHNY, CDR2 SVGAGI (reference sequence). This CDR3 has 14 amino acids. Trimming cost V 2 bases and J 1 base, with 8 bases left between them. This chain's CDR3 is CASSYQLKNTEAFF. Written as DNA, the CDR3 is TGTGCCAGCAGTTACCAGCTAAAGAACACTGAAGCTTTCTTT.

The chain carries TRBV28 and TRBJ1-1; D gene uncertain. The germline V and J ends were trimmed by 4 bases and 10 bases, with 13 bases remaining between them. The CDR3 runs to 12 residues. Germline-derived CDR1 and CDR2 are MDHEN and SYDVKM. The CDR3 sequence is CASSSTPVRAFF. The DNA of the CDR3 is TGTGCCAGCAGTTCTACCCCAGTTCGAGCTTTCTTT.

This chain connects TRBV6-4 to TRBJ2-5, with 11 bases matching TRBD2. Germline-derived CDR1 and CDR2 are MRHNA and SNTAGT. The junction had 13 bases not matched to a gene; V was cut back by 6 bases and J by 4 bases. The CDR3 runs 17 residues. Here the CDR3 reads CASRNRVAGGLGETQYF. The DNA of the CDR3 is TGTGCCAGCAGGAACCGGGTAGCGGGAGGGCTAGGAGAGACCCAGTACTTC.

V and J are TRBV6-6 and TRBJ2-1; TRBD1 is a possible D gene (5 bases). V gave up 6 bases and J gave up 6 bases, with 12 bases separating them. From germline, CDR1 is MNHNY and CDR2 SVGAGI (reference sequence). This CDR3 spans 13 amino acids. The CDR3 nucleotides are TGTGCCAGCAGGGGGCGCCCGGGCAATGAGCAGTTCTTC. It yields the protein CASRGRPGNEQFF.

This clone has only a few counts. V usage is TRBV5-1 and J usage is TRBJ2-3, with TRBD2 identical over 12 bases. This CDR3 contains 14 residues. V was clipped by 6 bases and J by 1 base; unmatched bases: 0. In germline, CDR1 is SGHRS, CDR2 YFSETQ. In DNA, the CDR3 is TGCGCCAGCACTAGCGGGAGGGGCACAGATACGCAGTATTTT. Encoded protein: CASTSGRGTDTQYF.

V usage is TRBV19 and J usage is TRBJ2-7, with D unclear. V was shortened by 3 bases and J by 1 base, with 7 bases between the two germline ends. From germline, CDR1 is LNHDA and CDR2 SQIVND (reference sequence). This CDR3 spans 13 amino acids. CDR3 residues: CASSMIRSYEQYF. The CDR3 DNA follows: TGTGCCAGTAGTATGATCCGTTCCTACGAGCAGTACTTC.

The V gene is TRBV7-2, the J gene TRBJ2-3; 9 nucleotides agree with TRBD2. With V trimmed by 7 bases and J by 5 bases, 4 bases remained unmatched. The CDR3 runs to 13 residues. Per germline, CDR1 SGHTA and CDR2 FQGNSA. CDR3 amino acids: CASTLREGDTQYF. CDR3 DNA sequence: TGTGCCAGCACCCTGCGGGAGGGAGATACGCAGTATTTT.

CDR3 in DNA: TGTGCCAGCAGCGTAGCTCCGAGCGGCCCTCCCTACGAGCAGTACTTC. It translates to CASSVAPSGPPYEQYF. The chain carries TRBV9 and TRBJ2-7; tentatively, D is TRBD2 (5 bases). The germline V gene encodes CDR1 SGDLS and CDR2 YYNGEE. The CDR3 is made up of 16 amino acids. V was pared by 0 bases and J by 2 bases, with 15 bases between.

This chain joins TRBV4-1 and TRBJ1-1; D is unclear. In germline, CDR1 is MGHRA, CDR2 YSYEKL. V lost 4 bases, J lost 6 bases, and 18 bases lay in between. This CDR3 has 15 amino acids. Written as DNA, the CDR3 is TGCGCCAGCAGCCTCGTAGGGCAGTCCCCCGCTGAAGCTTTCTTT. This codes for CASSLVGQSPAEAFF.

There are a few counts of this clone. The chain has TRBV21-1 and TRBJ1-5. TRBV21-1 is recorded as a pseudogene. The CDR3 consists of 16 residues. CDR3 loop: CASEGRRKYSNQPQHF. The CDR3 DNA reads as TGTGCCAGCGAGGGGCGTAGGAAATATAGCAATCAGCCCCAGCATTTT.

This clone is medium-sized (0.01 to 0.1%). The genes are TRBV27 and TRBJ2-7; a weak D match, TRBD1 (6 bases). V gave up 6 bases and J gave up 0 bases, with 18 bases separating them. Germline CDR1 MNHEY, CDR2 SMNVEV (reference sequence). CDR3 size: 16 residues. This CDR3 is CASSQGSPGHSYEQYF. In DNA, the CDR3 is TGTGCCAGCAGCCAAGGAAGCCCGGGACACTCCTACGAGCAGTACTTC.

This chain connects TRBV10-3 to TRBJ2-3; D may be TRBD2 (5 bases). The V end was cut by 0 bases, the J end by 6 bases, with 22 bases between. Germline V gives CDR1 ENHRY, CDR2 SYGVKD. This CDR3 contains 18 residues. Written as DNA, the CDR3 is TGTGCCATCAGTGAGTCGATTCAGGACTTAACCGCCGGGGATACGCAGTATTTT. Translating gives CAISESIQDLTAGDTQYF.

The J gene is TRBJ1-2, the V gene TRBV2; 10 bases match TRBD1. This CDR3 is built from 14 residues. CDR1 and CDR2 from the germline V gene are SNHLY and FYNNEI. J lost 8 bases, V lost 6 bases, and 9 bases had no gene match. Here the CDR3 reads CASRSTGGAEGYTF. For the CDR3, the DNA is TGTGCCAGCAGGTCGACAGGGGGCGCGGAAGGCTACACCTTC.

In its sample, this clone was seen a few times. The chain is built from TRBV29-1 and TRBJ1-4, with D perhaps matching TRBD1 (6 bases). The CDR3 is made up of 13 amino acids. The V gene lost 7 bases and the J gene lost 12 bases, with 21 bases spanning the gap. Germline V gene data show CDR1 as SQVTM and CDR2 as ANQGSEA. This CDR3 reads CSAHRGGRAELFF. The CDR3 region has the DNA TGCAGCGCCCACCGCGGGGGCAGGGCGGAACTGTTTTTT.